The 11 T cell receptor beta chains listed next were all sequenced from one sample in a study of T cell repertoires in cytomegalovirus infection (dated 2019 in TCRdb). The treatment or condition label of this sample denotes: in vitro stimulation with specific CMV peptide epitopes to enrich CMV-specific T cells. Sequencing relied on an Illumina HiSeq 1500. TCRdb took the public reads, trimmed them with fastp at Q25, ran MiXCR for clone calling and kept in-frame beta chains. Each CDR3 protein gets just one entry, which takes the most common genes and DNA from the rows behind it. This sample is represented by 200,000 or so distinct CDR3 sequences; roughly two fifths of them were singletons. Of the sample, around 60% falls within the top ten clones. Their antigens remain unidentified. This specimen was CD8+ T cells from cultured PBMCs, taken from culture after CMV antigen stimulation. The receptor source for this set is a human donor in good health (CMV status not recorded). Some clones in this sample may be carry-over from other donors' samples.

The table lists this clonotype with a few counts. V usage is TRBV7-9 and J usage is TRBJ1-4, with TRBD1 matching 7 bases. There are 15 residues in the CDR3. The J segment lost 8 bases and the V segment lost 5 bases, leaving 11 bases of the junction unmatched. Germline CDR1 is SEHNR and CDR2 is FQNEAQ (reference sequence). In nucleotides, the CDR3 is TGTGCCAGCAGCCCCCCGACAGGGATCGGCGAAAAACTGTTTTTT. Translating gives CASSPPTGIGEKLFF.

Many counts were recorded for this clonotype. The chain joins TRBV20-1 to TRBJ1-5; weak D call: TRBD1 (6 bases). V was trimmed by 6 bases and J by 1 base, leaving 19 bases between them. Looked up from germline, CDR1 is DFQATT and CDR2 is SNEGSKA (reference sequence). The CDR3 runs to 16 residues. The CDR3 sequence is CSAAIPGQASNQPQHF. The CDR3 nucleotides are TGCAGTGCAGCTATTCCGGGACAAGCAAGCAATCAGCCCCAGCATTTT.

The sample holds a few counts of this clonotype. The chain links TRBV7-8 to TRBJ2-2; D is uncertain. The V gene lost 3 bases and the J gene lost 3 bases, with 11 bases spanning the gap. CDR3 length: 15 amino acids. Per the germline V gene, CDR1 is SGHVS and CDR2 is FQNEAQ. The CDR3 protein is CASSFLPDDTGELFF. CDR3 DNA sequence: TGTGCCAGCAGCTTTTTGCCAGATGACACCGGGGAGCTGTTTTTT.

The gene calls are TRBV2 and TRBJ2-5, with 10 bases aligning to TRBD1. The CDR3 totals 15 residues. Trimming at V came to 4 bases and at J to 4 bases, leaving 6 bases not matched to a gene. Germline lookup yields CDR1 SNHLY and CDR2 FYNNEI. The CDR3 nucleotides are TGTGCCAGCAGTGGAGGGACAGGGGCTCGAGAGACCCAGTACTTC. It translates to CASSGGTGARETQYF.

This clonotype has only a few counts. The chain joins TRBV27 to TRBJ1-5; D possibly corresponds to TRBD1 (6 bases). The germline CDR1 and CDR2 sequences are MNHEY and SMNVEV (reference sequence). The CDR3 covers 14 residues. Trimming took 6 bases from V and 5 from J, leaving 14 bases between them. CDR3 sequence (DNA): TGTGCCAGCAGCCAACAGGGCTCGGATCAGCCCCAGCATTTT. Amino acid sequence: CASSQQGSDQPQHF.

The table lists this clonotype with a few counts. This sequence joins TRBV6-6 and TRBJ2-7; a weak D match, TRBD2 (7 bases). The CDR3 is 13 amino acids. Germline V gives CDR1 MNHNY, CDR2 SVGAGI (reference sequence). V lost 6 bases and J 5 bases, leaving 14 bases between the germline ends. CDR3 DNA sequence: TGTGCCAGCAGCCTTAGGGGGGGGGACGAGCAGTACTTC. Amino acids: CASSLRGGDEQYF.

In DNA, the CDR3 is TGTGCCAGCAGCTCGAGGGCCCAGTACAATGAGCAGTTCTTC. It codes for CASSSRAQYNEQFF. The chain is built from TRBV11-2 and TRBJ2-1, with a possible D match to TRBD2 (5 bases). Germline V gives CDR1 SGHAT, CDR2 FQNNGV. V was clipped by 4 bases and J by 4 bases, with 11 bases between them. CDR3 length: 14 amino acids.

This clonotype has only a few counts. V is TRBV28 and J is TRBJ1-5; D is unresolved. The germline CDR1 and CDR2 sequences are MDHEN and SYDVKM. CDR3 length: 12 residues. V was trimmed by 3 bases and J by 7 bases, leaving 7 bases between them. The CDR3 spells CASSFRRQPQHF. CDR3 in DNA: TGTGCCAGCAGTTTTCGAAGGCAGCCCCAGCATTTT.

This clonotype was seen only a few times. The gene calls are TRBV7-9 and TRBJ1-2; no reliable D call. Trimming pared 1 base from V and 8 bases from J, leaving 11 bases between. The CDR3 is made up of 13 amino acids. The V gene's germline CDR1 is SEHNR and CDR2 FQNEAQ (reference sequence). CDR3 protein: CASSLGPLGGYTF. CDR3 nucleotides: TGTGCCAGCAGCTTAGGCCCTCTGGGGGGCTACACCTTC.

V is TRBV11-2 and J is TRBJ2-1; 8 bases match TRBD1. This CDR3 is 15 amino acids long. V trimming: 5 bases; J trimming: 5 bases; junction bases outside the gene matches: 8. CDR1 SGHAT and CDR2 FQNNGV come from the germline V gene. CDR3 protein: CASSPSGQGDNEQFF. In DNA, the CDR3 is TGTGCCAGCAGCCCCTCAGGACAGGGCGACAATGAGCAGTTCTTC.

This clonotype was found many times. The chain combines TRBV12-3 or TRBV12-4 with TRBJ2-1; 8 bases are shared with TRBD2. Trimming cost V 2 bases and J 7 bases; bases outside gene matches: 16. The CDR3 consists of 18 residues. CDR3 sequence: CASSLYSPGAGARNEQFF. CDR3 nucleotide sequence: TGTGCCAGCAGTTTATACAGTCCCGGAGCGGGGGCCCGTAATGAGCAGTTCTTC.